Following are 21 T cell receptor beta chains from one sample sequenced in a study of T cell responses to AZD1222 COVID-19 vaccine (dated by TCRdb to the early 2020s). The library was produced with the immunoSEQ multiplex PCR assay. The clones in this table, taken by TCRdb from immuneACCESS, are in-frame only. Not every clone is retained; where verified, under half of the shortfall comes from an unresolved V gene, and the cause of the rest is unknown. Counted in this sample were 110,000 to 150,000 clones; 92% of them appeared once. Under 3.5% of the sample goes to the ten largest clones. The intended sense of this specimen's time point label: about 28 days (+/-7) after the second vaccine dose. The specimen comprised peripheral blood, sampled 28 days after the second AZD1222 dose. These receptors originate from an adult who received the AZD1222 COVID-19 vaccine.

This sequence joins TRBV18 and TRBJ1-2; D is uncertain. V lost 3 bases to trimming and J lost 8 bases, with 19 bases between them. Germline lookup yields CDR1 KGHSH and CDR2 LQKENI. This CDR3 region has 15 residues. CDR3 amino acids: CASSPDRGRFSGYTF. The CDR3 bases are TGTGCCAGCTCACCGGACCGGGGAAGATTTTCCGGCTACACCTTC.

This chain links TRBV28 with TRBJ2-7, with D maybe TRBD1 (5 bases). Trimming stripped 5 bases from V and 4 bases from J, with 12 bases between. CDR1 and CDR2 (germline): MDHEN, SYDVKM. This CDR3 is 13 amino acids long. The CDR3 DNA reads TGTGCCAGCAGTCCAAGGGGAACATACGAGCAGTACTTC. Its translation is CASSPRGTYEQYF.

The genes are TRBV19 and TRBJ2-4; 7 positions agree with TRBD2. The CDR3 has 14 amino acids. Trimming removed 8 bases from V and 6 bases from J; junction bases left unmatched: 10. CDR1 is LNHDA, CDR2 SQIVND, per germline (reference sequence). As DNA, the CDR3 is TGTGCCAGTTCTTCTGGCGGGAGTGGAAACATTCAGTACTTC. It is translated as CASSSGGSGNIQYF.

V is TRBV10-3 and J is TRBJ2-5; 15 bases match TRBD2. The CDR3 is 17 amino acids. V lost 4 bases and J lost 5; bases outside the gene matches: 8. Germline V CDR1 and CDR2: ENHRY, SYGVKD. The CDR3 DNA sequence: TGTGCCATCAGTGCGGAAGGACTAGCGGGAGGGAGGGAGACCCAGTACTTC. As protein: CAISAEGLAGGRETQYF.

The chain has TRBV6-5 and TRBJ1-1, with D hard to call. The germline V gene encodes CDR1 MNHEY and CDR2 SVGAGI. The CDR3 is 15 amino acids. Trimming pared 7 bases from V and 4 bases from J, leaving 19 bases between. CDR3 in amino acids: CASIPYRGMGTEAFF. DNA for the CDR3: TGTGCCAGCATCCCCTACCGCGGGATGGGCACTGAAGCTTTCTTT.

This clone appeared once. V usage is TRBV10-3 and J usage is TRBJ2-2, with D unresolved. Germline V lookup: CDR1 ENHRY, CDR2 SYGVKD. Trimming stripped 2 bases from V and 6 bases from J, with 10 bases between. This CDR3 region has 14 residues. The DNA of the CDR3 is TGTGCCATCAGTGAGGGTGCGACCCCCGGGGAGCTGTTTTTT. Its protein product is CAISEGATPGELFF.

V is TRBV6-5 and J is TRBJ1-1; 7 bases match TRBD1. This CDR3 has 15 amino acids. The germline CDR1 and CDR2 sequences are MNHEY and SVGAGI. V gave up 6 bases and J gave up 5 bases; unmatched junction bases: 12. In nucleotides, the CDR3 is TGTGCCAGCAGAAATCTACAGGGGCCCTGGACTGAAGCTTTCTTT. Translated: CASRNLQGPWTEAFF.

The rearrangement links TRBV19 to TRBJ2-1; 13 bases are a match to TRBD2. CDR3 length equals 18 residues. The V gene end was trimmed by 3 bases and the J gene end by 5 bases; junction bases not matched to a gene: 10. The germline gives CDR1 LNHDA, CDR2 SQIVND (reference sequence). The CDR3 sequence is CASSIPLAGGFYDNEQFF. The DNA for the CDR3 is TGTGCCAGTAGTATCCCACTAGCGGGAGGGTTTTACGACAATGAGCAGTTCTTC. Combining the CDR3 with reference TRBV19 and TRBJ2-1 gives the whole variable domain DGGITQSPKYLFRKEGQNVTLSCEQNLNHDAMYWYRQDPGQGLRLIYYSQIVNDFQKGDIAEGYSVSREKKESFPLTVTSAQKNPTAFYLCASSIPLAGGFYDNEQFFGPGTRLTVL.

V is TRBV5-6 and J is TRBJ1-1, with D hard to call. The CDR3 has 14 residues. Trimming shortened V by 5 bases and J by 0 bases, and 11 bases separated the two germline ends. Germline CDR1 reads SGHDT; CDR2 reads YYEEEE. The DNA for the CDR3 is TGTGCCAGCAGACTACGGCTTATGAACACTGAAGCTTTCTTT. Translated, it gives CASRLRLMNTEAFF.

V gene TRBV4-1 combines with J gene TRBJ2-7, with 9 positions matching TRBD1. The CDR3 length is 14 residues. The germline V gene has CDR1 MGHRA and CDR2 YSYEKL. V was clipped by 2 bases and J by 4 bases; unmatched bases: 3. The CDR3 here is CASSQTGGKYEQYF. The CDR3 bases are TGCGCCAGCAGCCAAACAGGGGGCAAATACGAGCAGTACTTC.

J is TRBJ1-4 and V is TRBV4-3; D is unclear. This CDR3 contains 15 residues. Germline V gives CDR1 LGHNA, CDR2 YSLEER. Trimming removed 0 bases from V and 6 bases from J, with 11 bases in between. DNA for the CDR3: TGCGCCAGCAGCCAAGAGGCCAGAATATATGAAAAACTGTTTTTT. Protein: CASSQEARIYEKLFF.

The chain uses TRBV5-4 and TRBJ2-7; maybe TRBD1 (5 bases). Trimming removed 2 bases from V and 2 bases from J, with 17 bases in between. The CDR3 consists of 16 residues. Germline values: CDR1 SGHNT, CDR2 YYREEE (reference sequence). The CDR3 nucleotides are TGTGCCAGCAGCTTAGGTGAGGCCAGGGCCACCTACGAGCAGTACTTC. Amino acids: CASSLGEARATYEQYF.

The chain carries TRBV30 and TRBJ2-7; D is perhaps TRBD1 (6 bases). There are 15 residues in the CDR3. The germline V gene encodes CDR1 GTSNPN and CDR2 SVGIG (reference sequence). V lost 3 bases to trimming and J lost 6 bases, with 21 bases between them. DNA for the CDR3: TGTGCCTGGAGACCCCCCGGGACACCGGCCCCCGAGCAGTACTTC. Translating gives CAWRPPGTPAPEQYF.

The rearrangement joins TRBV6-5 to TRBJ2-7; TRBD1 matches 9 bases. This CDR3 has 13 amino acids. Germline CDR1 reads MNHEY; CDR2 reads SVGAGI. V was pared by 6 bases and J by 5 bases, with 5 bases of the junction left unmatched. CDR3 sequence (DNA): TGTGCCAGCAGATGGACAGGGGTCCACGAGCAGTACTTC. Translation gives CASRWTGVHEQYF.

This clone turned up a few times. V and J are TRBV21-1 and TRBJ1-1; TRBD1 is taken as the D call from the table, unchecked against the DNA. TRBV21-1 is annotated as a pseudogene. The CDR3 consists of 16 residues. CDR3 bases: TGTGCCAGCAGCAAAGACAGGGGCCGGCCGCGGACTGAAGCTTTCTTT. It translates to CASSKDRGRPRTEAFF.

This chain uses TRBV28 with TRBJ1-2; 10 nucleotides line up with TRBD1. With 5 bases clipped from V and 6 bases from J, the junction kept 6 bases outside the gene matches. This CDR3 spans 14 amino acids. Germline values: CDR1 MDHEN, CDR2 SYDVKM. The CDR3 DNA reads TGTGCCAGCAGTATCGGGACAGGGGCGAATGGCTACACCTTC. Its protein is CASSIGTGANGYTF.

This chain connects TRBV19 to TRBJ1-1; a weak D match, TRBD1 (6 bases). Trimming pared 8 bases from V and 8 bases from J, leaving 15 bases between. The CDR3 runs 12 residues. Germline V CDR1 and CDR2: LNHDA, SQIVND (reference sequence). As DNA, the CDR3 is TGTGCCAGTTCTAATCGGGGGCTCGAAGCTTTCTTT. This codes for CASSNRGLEAFF.

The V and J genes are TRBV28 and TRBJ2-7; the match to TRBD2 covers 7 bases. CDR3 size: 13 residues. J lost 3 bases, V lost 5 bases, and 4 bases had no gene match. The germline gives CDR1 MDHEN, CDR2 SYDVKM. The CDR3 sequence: CASSLGGGYEQYF. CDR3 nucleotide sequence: TGTGCCAGCAGTCTGGGCGGGGGCTACGAGCAGTACTTC.

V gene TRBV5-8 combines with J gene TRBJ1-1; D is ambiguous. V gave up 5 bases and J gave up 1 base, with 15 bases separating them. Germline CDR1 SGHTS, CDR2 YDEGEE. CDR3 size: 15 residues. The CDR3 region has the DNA TGTGCCAGCAGTCTCCCCGGCCTCCCGAACACTGAAGCTTTCTTT. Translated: CASSLPGLPNTEAFF.

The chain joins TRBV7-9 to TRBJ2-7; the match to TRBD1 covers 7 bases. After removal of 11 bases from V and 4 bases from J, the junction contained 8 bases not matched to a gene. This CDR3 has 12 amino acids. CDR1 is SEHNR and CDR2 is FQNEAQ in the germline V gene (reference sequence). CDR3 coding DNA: TGTGCCGCTGCGAACAGGGGTTACGAGCAGTACTTC. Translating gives CAAANRGYEQYF.

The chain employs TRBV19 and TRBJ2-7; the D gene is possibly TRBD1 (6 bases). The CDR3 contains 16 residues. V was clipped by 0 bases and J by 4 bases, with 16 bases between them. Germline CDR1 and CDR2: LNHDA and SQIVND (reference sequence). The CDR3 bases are TGTGCCAGTAGTATAGATTGGGCGACAGGTCTTTACGAGCAGTACTTC. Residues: CASSIDWATGLYEQYF. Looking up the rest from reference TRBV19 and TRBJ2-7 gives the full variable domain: DGGITQSPKYLFRKEGQNVTLSCEQNLNHDAMYWYRQDPGQGLRLIYYSQIVNDFQKGDIAEGYSVSREKKESFPLTVTSAQKNPTAFYLCASSIDWATGLYEQYFGPGTRLTVT.